Detailed here is one T cell receptor (beta chain). Its antigen is unidentified. From the reads, TCRdb called clonotypes with MiXCR, one entry per CDR3 protein. The repertoire has a few hundred thousand distinct CDR3 sequences, around a sixth of them found once; the top ten carry 12%. The CDR3 spans 16 residues. Trimming cost V 3 bases and J 0 bases; bases outside gene matches: 6. CDR1 is SGHTA, CDR2 FQGNSA, per germline. This sample was included in a study of T cell repertoires in cytomegalovirus infection. Overall study: Public TCR beta signatures indicated both CMV infection and matching HLA type.

Study-level results: The cumulative frequency of public TCR beta families identified carriers of CMV plus the relevant HLA. The response measured ex vivo was dominated by TCR beta clonotypes (HLA-C-restricted and CMV-specific).

The TCR was taken from a human donor in good health (CMV status not recorded). Some clones in this sample may be carry-over from other donors' samples. The sample taken for sequencing was PBMCs. This rearrangement joins TRBV7-2 to TRBJ2-3, with 7 bases that match TRBD2. The chain's CDR3 is CASSFHGRGSTDTQYF. CDR3 sequence (DNA): TGTGCCAGCAGCTTCCATGGGCGGGGGAGCACAGATACGCAGTATTTT.